This T cell receptor (beta chain) stems from a study of cytomegalovirus exposure and HLA in healthy donors. The CDR3 length is 14 residues. Germline V gene sequence: CDR1 KGHSH, CDR2 LQKENI. Trimming cost V 1 base and J 7 bases, with 10 bases left between them. Researchers ran the PCR with 60 Vbeta and 13 Jbeta primers. Clones were read by immunoSEQ multiplex PCR, and TCRdb kept only the in-frame ones, dropping some. The sample yields roughly 80,000 clones, of which the top ten take up about 5.9%. This TCR derives from a girl aged 5 to 17 in good health and CMV-seropositive. The chain recombines TRBV18 with TRBJ2-2; D might be TRBD1 (6 bases). The sample consisted of PBMCs. The CDR3 region is CASSPRTGRGELFF. CDR3 nucleotides: TGTGCCAGCTCACCACGTACAGGGCGCGGGGAGCTGTTTTTT.